Presented here are 22 T cell receptor beta chains from one specimen sequenced in a study of blood T cells in healthy people across ages (dated by TCRdb to the mid-2010s). Libraries were constructed by 5' RACE. These reads were obtained on an Illumina HiSeq 2500. A second PCR of roughly 7 to 11 cycles was performed with a sample-barcoded 5' primer and a J-beta primer mix. TCRdb applied fastp at Q25 and MiXCR to the public reads, then kept only in-frame beta chains. Each record represents a unique CDR3 protein, reported with the most common genes and DNA among its rows. For this sample the table gives over 500,000 distinct CDR3 sequences, of which 25% to 35% were detected only once. The ten largest account for 3% to 4% of the sample. This same sample was also part of a study on T cells of mothers and their children.

Sequencing was carried out using blood. The receptors come from a boy aged 2-9 years in good health.

The CDR3 bases are TGTGCCAGCAGCAGGACTAGCGGGGTATACAATGAGCAGTTCTTC. Residues: CASSRTSGVYNEQFF. The chain employs TRBV7-2 and TRBJ2-1; 12 bases are a match to TRBD2. This CDR3 contains 15 residues. Per germline, CDR1 SGHTA and CDR2 FQGNSA. With V trimmed by 5 bases and J by 4 bases, 3 bases remained unmatched.

This clonotype was seen only a few times. In DNA form, the CDR3 reads TGTGCCAGCAGTGGGACAAAAAGGTACTACGAGCAGTACTTC. It translates to CASSGTKRYYEQYF. V is TRBV27 and J is TRBJ2-5, with D possibly matching TRBD1 (6 bases). The J call may be incorrect, as the DNA end agrees better with TRBJ2-7. Germline V CDR1 and CDR2: MNHEY, SMNVEV (reference sequence). The CDR3 is 14 residues long.

The CDR3 protein is CAISESVAQPYNEQFF. The DNA of the CDR3 is TGTGCCATCAGTGAGTCGGTGGCTCAACCGTACAATGAGCAGTTCTTC. The rearrangement uses TRBV10-3 and TRBJ2-5; D unclear. The better agreement between TRBJ2-1 and the DNA end casts doubt on the J call. The CDR3 covers 16 residues. Looked up from germline, CDR1 is ENHRY and CDR2 is SYGVKD.

Only a few counts were recorded for this clonotype. This CDR3 is CASSLMFFHEQYF. The CDR3 nucleotides are TGTGCCAGCAGTTTAATGTTTTTCCACGAGCAGTACTTC. The rearrangement links TRBV12-3 or TRBV12-4 to TRBJ2-5, with unresolved D. Gene TRBJ2-7 matches the end of the DNA better, so the J call may be wrong. The CDR3 contains 13 residues.

The rearrangement joins TRBV7-9 to TRBJ2-1; D is tentatively TRBD1 or TRBD2 (6 bases each). The V end lost 3 bases, the J end lost 9 bases, and 24 bases lay between the germline ends. This CDR3 is 17 amino acids long. From germline, CDR1 is SEHNR and CDR2 FQNEAQ (reference sequence). DNA for the CDR3: TGTGCCAGCAGCTTCGGCCGGGGGCCGGGGTCCGTTAGTGAGCAGTTCTTC. Protein: CASSFGRGPGSVSEQFF.

This clonotype was counted once. This chain links TRBV5-1 with TRBJ2-3; D perhaps matches TRBD1 (5 bases). This CDR3 has 18 amino acids. Germline CDR1 and CDR2: SGHRS and YFSETQ. V was trimmed by 2 bases and J by 3 bases, leaving 22 bases between them. The CDR3 DNA is TGCGCCAGCAGCTTTACAGGAGTCGGCGTTGTCCCAACAGATACGCAGTATTTT. Amino acids: CASSFTGVGVVPTDTQYF.

This clonotype appeared a few times. The chain recombines TRBV7-2 with TRBJ2-4; D is ambiguous. CDR3 length: 15 residues. CDR1 is SGHTA, CDR2 FQGNSA, per germline. V lost 3 bases, J lost 6 bases, and 15 bases lay in between. The CDR3 loop is CASSFSLTRGNIQYF. CDR3 nucleotide sequence: TGTGCCAGCAGCTTTTCCCTCACGCGCGGAAACATTCAGTACTTC.

Only a few counts were recorded for this clonotype. This chain joins TRBV9 and TRBJ2-5; 9 nucleotides line up with TRBD2. The V segment lost 0 bases and the J segment 3 bases; nucleotides outside the gene matches: 3. Looked up from germline, CDR1 is SGDLS and CDR2 is YYNGEE. This CDR3 contains 15 residues. DNA for the CDR3: TGTGCCAGCAGCGTAGAAGGACTAGCGAAAGAGACCCAGTACTTC. Its protein product is CASSVEGLAKETQYF.

V is TRBV7-9 and J is TRBJ2-2; 13 nucleotides match TRBD2. V shed 0 bases and J 4 bases; nucleotides not matched to a gene: 2. The CDR3 has 17 amino acids. Germline V gene lookup returns CDR1 SEHNR and CDR2 FQNEAQ (reference sequence). CDR3 protein: CASSLARLAGGTGELFF. CDR3 coding DNA: TGTGCCAGCAGCTTAGCAAGACTAGCGGGAGGCACCGGGGAGCTGTTTTTT. Filled out from reference TRBV7-9 and TRBJ2-2, the complete variable domain reads DTGVSQNPRHKITKRGQNVTFRCDPISEHNRLYWYRQTLGQGPEFLTYFQNEAQLEKSRLLSDRFSAERPKGSFSTLEIQRTEQGDSAMYLCASSLARLAGGTGELFFGEGSRLTVL.

This clonotype came up a few times. The V and J genes are TRBV7-9 and TRBJ2-7, with a possible D match to TRBD2 (6 bases). The CDR3 has 15 amino acids. Germline V gene data show CDR1 as SEHNR and CDR2 as FQNEAQ (reference sequence). Trimming removed 0 bases at V and 5 bases at J, with 14 bases between. DNA for the CDR3: TGTGCCAGCAGCTTAGCGGAGGGGTCCGTCCACGAGCAGTACTTC. As protein: CASSLAEGSVHEQYF. Full variable domain (outside the CDR3, taken from reference TRBV7-9 and TRBJ2-7): DTGVSQNPRHKITKRGQNVTFRCDPISEHNRLYWYRQTLGQGPEFLTYFQNEAQLEKSRLLSDRFSAERPKGSFSTLEIQRTEQGDSAMYLCASSLAEGSVHEQYFGPGTRLTVT.

The genes are TRBV5-1 and TRBJ1-1; no firm D call. The CDR3 runs to 14 residues. V shed 0 bases and J shed 4 bases, with 10 bases lying between them. CDR1 is SGHRS, CDR2 YFSETQ, per germline. DNA of the CDR3: TGCGCCAGCAGCTTGGGTACATCGACCACTGAAGCTTTCTTT. It specifies CASSLGTSTTEAFF.

The sample holds a few counts of this clonotype. The chain joins TRBV7-2 to TRBJ2-5, with no clear D. Gene TRBJ2-7 matches the end of the DNA better, so the J call may be wrong. Germline CDR1 is SGHTA and CDR2 is FQGNSA. The CDR3 is 14 residues long. CDR3 residues: CASSLAGRSYEQYF. DNA of the CDR3: TGTGCCAGCAGCTTAGCCGGACGCTCCTACGAGCAGTACTTC.

This chain links TRBV18 with TRBJ1-1; no clear D gene. This CDR3 is built from 21 residues. Per the germline V gene, CDR1 is KGHSH and CDR2 is LQKENI. The ends were cut back, 1 base at V and 3 bases at J, with 30 bases in the middle. The CDR3 region has the DNA TGTGCCAGCTCACCACTTCCTCCTCAAGAGGATCCTTATTCCGGGGACACTGAAGCTTTCTTT. This codes for CASSPLPPQEDPYSGDTEAFF.

This clonotype has more than one count but fewer than ten. The rearrangement links TRBV20-1 to TRBJ2-3; the D gene could be TRBD1 or TRBD2 (5 bases each). Germline CDR1 DFQATT, CDR2 SNEGSKA (reference sequence). This CDR3 spans 15 amino acids. Trimming took 7 bases from V and 0 from J, leaving 17 bases between them. The CDR3 DNA is TGCAGTGTCCTCCTGGGGGAGACTAGCACAGATACGCAGTATTTT. It specifies CSVLLGETSTDTQYF.

This clonotype was seen only a few times. This chain connects TRBV11-2 to TRBJ2-5; no reliable D call. The J call may be incorrect, as the DNA end agrees better with TRBJ2-7. The CDR3 contains 11 residues. Germline V gives CDR1 SGHAT, CDR2 FQNNGV. Here the CDR3 DNA reads TGTGCCAGCAGCTTCAAAAACGAGCAGTACTTC. Protein: CASSFKNEQYF.

This clonotype was seen a few times. This chain links TRBV7-2 with TRBJ2-5, with a tentative D call TRBD1 (6 bases). CDR1 and CDR2 (germline): SGHTA, FQGNSA. V lost 7 bases, J lost 5 bases, and 14 bases lay in between. The CDR3 loop spans 13 amino acids. The CDR3 coding sequence is TGTGCCAGCACGGCAGGGGCCAGGGAGACCCAGTACTTC. This codes for CASTAGARETQYF.

V and J are TRBV7-9 and TRBJ2-2; the D is unclear. CDR3 length equals 13 residues. Germline V lookup: CDR1 SEHNR, CDR2 FQNEAQ (reference sequence). V lost 3 bases and J 6 bases, leaving 8 bases between the germline ends. DNA for the CDR3: TGTGCCAGCAGCTTGGCGGATGCCGGGGAGCTGTTTTTT. Protein sequence: CASSLADAGELFF.

This sequence joins TRBV7-9 and TRBJ1-2; a weak D match, TRBD1 (6 bases). The V gene lost 1 base and the J gene lost 6 bases, with 9 bases spanning the gap. The germline V gene encodes CDR1 SEHNR and CDR2 FQNEAQ (reference sequence). This CDR3 has 13 residues. Here the CDR3 reads CASSLEAGDGYTF. The CDR3 DNA is TGTGCCAGCAGCTTAGAGGCAGGGGATGGCTACACCTTC.

This clonotype has only a few counts. The J gene is TRBJ2-5, the V gene TRBV4-3, with D perhaps being TRBD1 or TRBD2 (6 bases each). This CDR3 contains 13 residues. The germline V gene encodes CDR1 LGHNA and CDR2 YSLEER. With 4 bases removed from V and 4 bases from J, the gap between germline ends came to 10 bases. CDR3 sequence: CASSPRGVETQYF. The CDR3 nucleotides read TGCGCCAGCAGCCCGAGGGGGGTAGAGACCCAGTACTTC.

The chain joins TRBV20-1 to TRBJ2-5; the D gene could be TRBD1 or TRBD2 (6 bases each). V was trimmed by 4 bases and J by 5 bases, leaving 23 bases between them. This CDR3 comprises 16 residues. Germline values: CDR1 DFQATT, CDR2 SNEGSKA (reference sequence). The CDR3 bases are TGCAGTGCTACCAACTCCGGGGGCCGGGGTGGGGAGACCCAGTACTTC. It is translated as CSATNSGGRGGETQYF.

The V gene is TRBV20-1, the J gene TRBJ1-1; maybe TRBD1 (5 bases). This CDR3 has 17 amino acids. V was clipped by 6 bases and J by 0 bases, with 23 bases between them. Germline V gene lookup returns CDR1 DFQATT and CDR2 SNEGSKA (reference sequence). The CDR3 is CSAAGDLDWPMNTEAFF. In DNA form, the CDR3 reads TGCAGTGCAGCCGGGGACCTAGATTGGCCTATGAACACTGAAGCTTTCTTT.

V gene TRBV5-1 combines with J gene TRBJ1-5; a weak D match, TRBD1 (6 bases). Germline V gene lookup returns CDR1 SGHRS and CDR2 YFSETQ. V was pared by 2 bases and J by 1 base, with 10 bases between. The CDR3 runs to 15 residues. CDR3 DNA: TGCGCCAGCAGCTTTGGGGGCATGAGCAATCAGCCCCAGCATTTT. This encodes CASSFGGMSNQPQHF.